The 30 T cell receptor beta chains listed next were all sequenced from one sample in a study of OX40 agonist ivuxolimab in advanced cancers. Method: immunoSEQ multiplex PCR; TCRdb's copy keeps in-frame clones and lacks some. The sample lists about 83,000 clones; 75% to 95% were seen once. The sample in question was CD4+ or CD8+ T cells sorted from blood, obtained in a trial of the OX40 agonist ivuxolimab. The source is an adult with an advanced solid tumor such as melanoma, head and neck, liver or kidney cancer.

This chain connects TRBV6-1 to TRBJ2-7; D perhaps matches TRBD2 (5 bases). CDR3 length equals 15 residues. CDR1 is MNHNS and CDR2 is SASEGT in the germline V gene. Trimming stripped 7 bases from V and 0 bases from J, with 16 bases between. As DNA, the CDR3 is TGTGCCAGCACCGACACTAGGACGGTCTCCTACGAGCAGTACTTC. It encodes CASTDTRTVSYEQYF.

This chain's CDR3 is CATSPTFSRGVTSEQFF. The CDR3 DNA reads TGTGCCACCAGCCCTACTTTCTCGCGGGGAGTTACTAGTGAGCAGTTCTTC. V is TRBV15 and J is TRBJ2-1, with a tentative D call TRBD2 (6 bases). The CDR3 totals 17 residues. Trimming shortened V by 5 bases and J by 9 bases, and 26 bases separated the two germline ends. Germline CDR1 is LNHNV and CDR2 is YYDKDF (reference sequence).

The chain uses TRBV11-3 and TRBJ2-3; D unclear. CDR3 length equals 11 residues. V lost 2 bases, J lost 6 bases, and 3 bases lay in between. Germline assignment: CDR1 SGHNT and CDR2 YENEEA. CDR3 in amino acids: CASSLLDTQYF. The CDR3 DNA reads as TGTGCCAGCAGCTTACTGGATACGCAGTATTTT.

This clone was detected only a few times. The chain's CDR3 is CASRLTGRQPQHF. DNA for the CDR3: TGTGCCAGCAGATTAACAGGGCGTCAGCCCCAGCATTTT. The rearrangement links TRBV6-5 to TRBJ1-5; possibly TRBD1 for D (6 bases). The CDR3 runs 13 residues. V lost 6 bases to trimming and J lost 6 bases, with 12 bases between them. In germline, CDR1 is MNHEY, CDR2 SVGAGI.

The genes are TRBV11-3 and TRBJ2-5; D may be TRBD1 (6 bases). V lost 5 bases and J lost 4, with 17 bases in between. This CDR3 is 15 amino acids long. Germline V gene lookup returns CDR1 SGHNT and CDR2 YENEEA. CDR3 protein: CASSLRQDGAETQYF. The CDR3 region has the DNA TGTGCCAGCAGCCTACGACAGGACGGGGCAGAGACCCAGTACTTC.

V usage is TRBV28 and J usage is TRBJ1-1; D uncertain. CDR1 is MDHEN, CDR2 SYDVKM, per germline. This CDR3 has 15 amino acids. Deletions cut 5 bases from V and 0 bases from J, with 13 bases between. CDR3 sequence reads: CASSPGGSMNTEAFF. The CDR3 DNA reads TGTGCCAGCAGTCCCGGAGGCAGTATGAACACTGAAGCTTTCTTT.

V gene TRBV7-9 combines with J gene TRBJ2-3, with D hard to call. The germline V and J ends were trimmed by 0 bases and 3 bases, with 10 bases remaining between them. The CDR3 covers 15 residues. Germline V CDR1 and CDR2: SEHNR, FQNEAQ (reference sequence). The CDR3 protein is CASSLALYLTDTQYF. Here the CDR3 DNA reads TGTGCCAGCAGCTTAGCCCTTTACTTGACAGATACGCAGTATTTT.

V gene TRBV5-1 combines with J gene TRBJ1-4, with D possibly matching TRBD1 (5 bases). The CDR3 sequence is 11 residues long. Germline V gives CDR1 SGHRS, CDR2 YFSETQ. Trimming removed 4 bases from V and 7 bases from J, with 5 bases in between. The CDR3 reads CASSRGEKLFF. The CDR3 nucleotides read TGCGCCAGCAGCAGGGGTGAAAAACTGTTTTTT.

The chain combines TRBV5-1 with TRBJ2-7, with a tentative D call TRBD2 (5 bases). Germline V lookup: CDR1 SGHRS, CDR2 YFSETQ. Trimming left V 0 bases short and J 2 bases short, with 15 bases between. CDR3 length: 16 residues. The CDR3 DNA reads as TGCGCCAGCAGCTTGGATGGAGGCGGAGTAGCCTACGAGCAGTACTTC. This sequence encodes CASSLDGGGVAYEQYF.

This chain joins TRBV4-1 and TRBJ2-5; 11 positions match TRBD2. V lost 0 bases to trimming and J lost 14 bases; unmatched junction nucleotides: 11. The CDR3 spans 15 residues. The germline V gene encodes CDR1 MGHRA and CDR2 YSYEKL. The CDR3 is CASSQDTLAGARLYF. The DNA for the CDR3 is TGCGCCAGCAGCCAAGACACACTAGCGGGAGCGCGGTTATACTTC.

The CDR3 here is CASRTGGCYGYTF. The CDR3, as DNA: TGTGCCAGCCGTACGGGGGGGTGCTATGGCTACACCTTC. The chain employs TRBV27 and TRBJ1-2; D is perhaps TRBD1 (5 bases). Trimming pared 8 bases from V and 4 bases from J, leaving 14 bases between. Germline loops: CDR1 MNHEY, CDR2 SMNVEV (reference sequence). The CDR3 runs 13 residues.

The chain carries TRBV18 and TRBJ1-4, with 7 bases that match TRBD1. CDR3 length equals 14 residues. The V and J ends lost 4 bases and 5 bases, in that order; junction bases with no gene match: 4. Germline V gene sequence: CDR1 KGHSH, CDR2 LQKENI. The CDR3 reads CASSRDSSNEKLFF. The CDR3 DNA follows: TGTGCCAGCTCACGGGACAGCTCAAATGAAAAACTGTTTTTT. The full variable domain, its missing parts supplied by reference TRBV18 and TRBJ1-4, is NAGVMQNPRHLVRRRGQEARLRCSPMKGHSHVYWYRQLPEEGLKFMVYLQKENIIDESGMPKERFSAEFPKEGPSILRIQQVVRGDSAAYFCASSRDSSNEKLFFGSGTQLSVL.

The chain links TRBV4-2 to TRBJ1-6, with D unresolved. V was clipped by 4 bases and J by 2 bases, with 15 bases between them. This CDR3 contains 17 residues. Germline CDR1 is LGHNA and CDR2 is YNFKEQ. CDR3 DNA: TGTGCCAGCAGCCCTCTTCCCCGGGAGGCCTATAATTCACCCCTCCACTTT. Residues: CASSPLPREAYNSPLHF.

The chain joins TRBV7-2 to TRBJ2-5, with D hard to call. V lost 5 bases and J lost 1, with 8 bases in between. Per germline, CDR1 SGHTA and CDR2 FQGNSA. The CDR3 is made up of 13 amino acids. The CDR3: CASSTRTQETQYF. The CDR3 DNA reads as TGTGCCAGCAGCACCCGGACCCAAGAGACCCAGTACTTC.

The chain joins TRBV5-8 to TRBJ1-4, with D perhaps matching TRBD1 (6 bases). From germline, CDR1 is SGHTS and CDR2 YDEGEE. This CDR3 contains 14 residues. V lost 0 bases and J 10 bases, leaving 13 bases between the germline ends. The CDR3 loop is CASSLDGGVGKLFF. The CDR3 bases are TGTGCCAGCAGCTTGGACGGGGGCGTTGGAAAACTGTTTTTT.

The chain uses TRBV5-8 and TRBJ2-7, with 10 bases lining up with TRBD1. Trimming cost V 3 bases and J 5 bases; bases outside gene matches: 5. There are 14 residues in the CDR3. Germline CDR1 reads SGHTS; CDR2 reads YDEGEE. The CDR3 loop reads CASSSRQGADEQYF. Here the CDR3 DNA reads TGTGCCAGCAGCTCTAGACAGGGGGCCGACGAGCAGTACTTC.

In its sample, this clone was seen a few times. The chain carries TRBV27 and TRBJ1-5; D ambiguous. CDR1 is MNHEY, CDR2 SMNVEV, per germline (reference sequence). The length of the CDR3 is 12 residues. The germline V and J ends were trimmed by 8 bases and 3 bases, with 8 bases remaining between them. DNA for the CDR3: TGTGCCAGCGGGTCCCTCAATCAGCCCCAGCATTTT. It specifies CASGSLNQPQHF.

This chain connects TRBV7-2 to TRBJ2-3; TRBD2 matches 11 bases. This CDR3 is built from 15 residues. The germline CDR1 and CDR2 sequences are SGHTA and FQGNSA. Trimming at V came to 5 bases and at J to 9 bases, leaving 10 bases not matched to a gene. The chain's CDR3 is CASSPRLAGLGTQYF. In nucleotides, the CDR3 is TGTGCCAGCAGCCCTCGACTAGCGGGGCTAGGGACGCAGTATTTT.

The rearrangement links TRBV12-5 to TRBJ1-2; 7 bases match TRBD1. V was clipped by 5 bases and J by 5 bases; unmatched bases: 5. The CDR3 consists of 13 residues. From germline, CDR1 is LGHNT and CDR2 FRNRAP. The CDR3 region is CASGMDRPYGYTF. CDR3 nucleotide sequence: TGTGCTAGTGGTATGGACAGGCCTTATGGCTACACCTTC.

J is TRBJ2-3 and V is TRBV5-1; D is perhaps TRBD2 (6 bases). This CDR3 has 14 amino acids. Germline V gives CDR1 SGHRS, CDR2 YFSETQ. Trimming pared 0 bases from V and 8 bases from J, leaving 13 bases between. CDR3 sequence reads: CASSLERRAGTQYF. For the CDR3, the DNA is TGCGCCAGCAGCTTGGAGAGGAGGGCGGGTACGCAGTATTTT.

J is TRBJ2-5 and V is TRBV7-2; the match to TRBD2 covers 8 bases. V shed 4 bases and J 13 bases; nucleotides not matched to a gene: 8. From germline, CDR1 is SGHTA and CDR2 FQGNSA. CDR3 size: 12 residues. The chain's CDR3 is CASSWAGGPPYF. DNA of the CDR3: TGTGCCAGCAGCTGGGCGGGGGGCCCCCCGTACTTC.

V is TRBV19 and J is TRBJ2-7; 10 nucleotides match TRBD1. Germline loops: CDR1 LNHDA, CDR2 SQIVND (reference sequence). Trimming cost V 1 base and J 7 bases; bases outside gene matches: 10. The CDR3 covers 16 residues. The DNA for the CDR3 is TGTGCCAGTAGTATAGCCGGCGGGACAGGGGCATTTGAGCAGTACTTC. Amino acids: CASSIAGGTGAFEQYF.

This clone turned up a few times. The rearrangement joins TRBV7-2 to TRBJ2-4; TRBD1 matches at 7 bases. The CDR3 totals 13 residues. The junction had 5 bases not matched to a gene; V was cut back by 3 bases and J by 9 bases. Germline CDR1 reads SGHTA; CDR2 reads FQGNSA. For the CDR3, the DNA is TGTGCCAGCAGCTTTGGGTCAGGGGGCATTCAGTACTTC. It specifies CASSFGSGGIQYF.

This clone was counted a few times. J is TRBJ1-3 and V is TRBV6-5, with D possibly matching TRBD1 (5 bases). The CDR3 length is 16 residues. The V and J ends lost 1 base and 4 bases respectively, with 14 bases between them. Germline CDR1 reads MNHEY; CDR2 reads SVGAGI. The CDR3 DNA follows: TGTGCCAGCAGTTACTTTTGGGACCCGCGAGGAAACACCATATATTTT. Translated: CASSYFWDPRGNTIYF.

This clone was found once. The chain is built from TRBV6-5 and TRBJ1-2, with TRBD1 matching 9 bases. CDR3 length: 14 amino acids. Looked up from germline, CDR1 is MNHEY and CDR2 is SVGAGI. With V trimmed by 5 bases and J by 4 bases, 5 bases remained unmatched. The CDR3 sequence: CASSPDRGGYGYTF. For the CDR3, the DNA is TGTGCCAGCAGTCCGGACAGGGGCGGCTATGGCTACACCTTC.

V is TRBV11-2 and J is TRBJ1-1; possibly TRBD1 for D (5 bases). The CDR3 runs 12 residues. With 2 bases removed from V and 10 bases from J, the gap between germline ends came to 11 bases. Germline V gene sequence: CDR1 SGHAT, CDR2 FQNNGV. The CDR3 DNA reads TGTGCCAGCAGCTTATCGCAGGGTGGAGCTTTCTTT. Translation gives CASSLSQGGAFF.

This clone was seen more than once but under ten times. J is TRBJ2-7 and V is TRBV12-1; the D call in the table, TRBD1, was not verified against the DNA. TRBV12-1 is annotated as a pseudogene. The CDR3 is made up of 14 amino acids. CDR3 DNA: TGTGCCAGCAGCTTCGACAGAAGGGTTTACGAGCAGTACTTC. It specifies CASSFDRRVYEQYF.

This clone was detected once. The chain employs TRBV30 and TRBJ2-5; no definite D call. The CDR3 has 13 residues. Germline CDR1 GTSNPN, CDR2 SVGIG (reference sequence). Trimming cost V 1 base and J 5 bases, with 11 bases left between them. The CDR3 sequence is CAWSGAAGETQYF. CDR3 nucleotide sequence: TGTGCCTGGAGTGGGGCGGCCGGGGAGACCCAGTACTTC.

This chain joins TRBV4-2 and TRBJ1-1; D ambiguous. The CDR3 has 16 residues. The germline gives CDR1 LGHNA, CDR2 YNFKEQ. Trimming removed 0 bases at V and 0 bases at J, with 11 bases between. The CDR3 protein is CASSQEVRGLNTEAFF. CDR3 coding DNA: TGTGCCAGCAGCCAAGAGGTTCGTGGATTGAACACTGAAGCTTTCTTT.

This chain connects TRBV18 to TRBJ2-3; D gene uncertain. Trimming took off 8 bases at V and 3 bases at J, with 12 bases between the two ends. CDR3 length: 13 amino acids. Per the germline V gene, CDR1 is KGHSH and CDR2 is LQKENI. The CDR3 reads CASAPTYTDTQYF. Written as DNA, the CDR3 is TGTGCCAGCGCGCCCACTTATACAGATACGCAGTATTTT.